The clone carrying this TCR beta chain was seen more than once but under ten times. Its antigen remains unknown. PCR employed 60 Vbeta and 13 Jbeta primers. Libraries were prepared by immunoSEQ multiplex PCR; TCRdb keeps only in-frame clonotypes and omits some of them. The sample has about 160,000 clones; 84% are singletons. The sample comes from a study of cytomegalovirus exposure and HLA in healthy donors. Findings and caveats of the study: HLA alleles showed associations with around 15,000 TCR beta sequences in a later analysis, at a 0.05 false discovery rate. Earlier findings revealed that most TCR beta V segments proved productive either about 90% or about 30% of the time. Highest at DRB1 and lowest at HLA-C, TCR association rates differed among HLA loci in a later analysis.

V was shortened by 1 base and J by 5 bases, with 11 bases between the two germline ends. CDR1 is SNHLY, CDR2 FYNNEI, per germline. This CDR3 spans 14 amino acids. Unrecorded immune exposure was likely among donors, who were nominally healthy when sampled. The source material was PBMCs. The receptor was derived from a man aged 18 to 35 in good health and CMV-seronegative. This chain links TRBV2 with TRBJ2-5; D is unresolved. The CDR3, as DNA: TGTGCCAGCAGTGAAGTCGTAGATTGGGAGACCCAGTACTTC. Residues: CASSEVVDWETQYF.